The text below deals with one T cell receptor (beta chain). This entry belongs to a study of HIV-infected patients and healthy controls. V was pared by 4 bases and J by 4 bases, with 9 bases between. Germline V lookup: CDR1 MGHDK, CDR2 SYGVNS. The CDR3 consists of 13 residues. TCRdb analysed the 5' RACE reads with MiXCR anew, one entry per CDR3 protein. The data show about 63,000 distinct CDR3 sequences, approximately 15% seen once. The rearrangement joins TRBV25-1 to TRBJ2-3; D gene ambiguous. Specimen: CD4+ T cells from blood. The TCR sequence derives from a human donor in good health. The DNA for the CDR3 is TGTGCCAGCAGTGTGCCTGGAGCAGATACGCAGTATTTT. This codes for CASSVPGADTQYF.